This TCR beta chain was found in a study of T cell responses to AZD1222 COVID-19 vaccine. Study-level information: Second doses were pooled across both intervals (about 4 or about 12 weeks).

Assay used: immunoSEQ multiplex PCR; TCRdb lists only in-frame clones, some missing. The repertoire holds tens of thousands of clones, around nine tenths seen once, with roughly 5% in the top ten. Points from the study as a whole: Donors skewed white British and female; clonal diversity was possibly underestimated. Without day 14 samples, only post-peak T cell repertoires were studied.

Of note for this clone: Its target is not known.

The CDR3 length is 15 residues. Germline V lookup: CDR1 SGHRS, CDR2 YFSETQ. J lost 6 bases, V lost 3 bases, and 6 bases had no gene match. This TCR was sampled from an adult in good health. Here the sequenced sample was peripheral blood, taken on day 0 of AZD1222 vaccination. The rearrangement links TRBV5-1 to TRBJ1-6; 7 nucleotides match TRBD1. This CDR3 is CASSSETGVNSPLHF. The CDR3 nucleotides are TGCGCCAGCAGCTCGGAAACAGGGGTTAATTCACCCCTCCACTTT.